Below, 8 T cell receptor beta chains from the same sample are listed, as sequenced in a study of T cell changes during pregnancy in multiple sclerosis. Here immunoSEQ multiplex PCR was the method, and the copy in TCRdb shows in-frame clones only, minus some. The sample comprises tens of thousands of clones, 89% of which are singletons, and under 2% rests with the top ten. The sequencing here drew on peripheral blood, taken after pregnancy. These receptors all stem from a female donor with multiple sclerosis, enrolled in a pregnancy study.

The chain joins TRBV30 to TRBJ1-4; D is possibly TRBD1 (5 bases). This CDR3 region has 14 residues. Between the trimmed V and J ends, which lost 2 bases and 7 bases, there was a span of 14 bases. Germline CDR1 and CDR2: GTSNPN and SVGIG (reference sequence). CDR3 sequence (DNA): TGTGCCTGGAGTCTCGGACCAAGGGGTGAAAAACTGTTTTTT. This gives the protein CAWSLGPRGEKLFF.

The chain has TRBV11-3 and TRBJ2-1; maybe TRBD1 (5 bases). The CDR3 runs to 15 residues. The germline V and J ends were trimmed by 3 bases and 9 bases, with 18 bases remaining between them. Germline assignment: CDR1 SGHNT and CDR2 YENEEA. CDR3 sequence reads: CASSFVTVAPFEQFF. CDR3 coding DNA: TGTGCCAGCAGCTTCGTGACAGTTGCCCCATTTGAGCAGTTCTTC. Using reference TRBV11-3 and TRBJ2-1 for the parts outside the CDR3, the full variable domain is EAGVVQSPRYKIIEKKQPVAFWCNPISGHNTLYWYLQNLGQGPELLIRYENEEAVDDSQLPKDRFSAERLKGVDSTLKIQPAELGDSAVYLCASSFVTVAPFEQFFGPGTRLTVL.

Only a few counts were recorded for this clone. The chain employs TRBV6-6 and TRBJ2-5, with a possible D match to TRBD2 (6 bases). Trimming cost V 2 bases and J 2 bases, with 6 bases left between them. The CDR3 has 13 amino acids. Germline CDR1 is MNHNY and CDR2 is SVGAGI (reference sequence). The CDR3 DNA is TGTGCCAGCAGTTACGGGGGGCAAGAGACCCAGTACTTC. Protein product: CASSYGGQETQYF.

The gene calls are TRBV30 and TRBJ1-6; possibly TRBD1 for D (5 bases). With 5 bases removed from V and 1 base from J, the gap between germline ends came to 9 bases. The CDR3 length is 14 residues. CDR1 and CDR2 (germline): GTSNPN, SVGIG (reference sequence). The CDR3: CAWGRGSYNSPLHF. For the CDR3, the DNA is TGTGCCTGGGGCCGGGGGTCCTATAATTCACCCCTCCACTTT.

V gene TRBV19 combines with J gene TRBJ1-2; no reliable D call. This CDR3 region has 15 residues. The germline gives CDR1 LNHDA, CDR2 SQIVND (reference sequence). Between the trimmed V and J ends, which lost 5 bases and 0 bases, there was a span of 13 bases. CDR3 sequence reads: CASSPRLRANYGYTF. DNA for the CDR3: TGTGCCAGTAGTCCGAGACTGAGAGCTAACTATGGCTACACCTTC.

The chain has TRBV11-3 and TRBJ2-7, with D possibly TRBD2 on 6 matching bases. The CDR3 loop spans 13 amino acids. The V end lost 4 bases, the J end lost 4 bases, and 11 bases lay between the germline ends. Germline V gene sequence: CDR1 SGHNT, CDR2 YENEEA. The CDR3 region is CASSWGDGYEQYF. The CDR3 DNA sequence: TGTGCCAGCAGCTGGGGGGACGGTTACGAGCAGTACTTC.

This chain's CDR3 is CASSPLADQYQETQYF. DNA for the CDR3: TGTGCCAGCTCACCATTAGCGGACCAGTACCAAGAGACCCAGTACTTC. The chain recombines TRBV18 with TRBJ2-5, with D possibly matching TRBD2 (6 bases). The CDR3 extends over 16 amino acids. The germline gives CDR1 KGHSH, CDR2 LQKENI. V was shortened by 2 bases and J by 0 bases, with 13 bases between the two germline ends.

CDR3 coding DNA: TGCAGTGCTTTCAGCGGGGCTGAAGCTTTCTTT. Translated: CSAFSGAEAFF. The chain is built from TRBV20-1 and TRBJ1-1; no reliable D call. Germline V CDR1 and CDR2: DFQATT, SNEGSKA (reference sequence). The CDR3 length is 11 residues. Trimming took 5 bases from V and 6 from J, leaving 10 bases between them.